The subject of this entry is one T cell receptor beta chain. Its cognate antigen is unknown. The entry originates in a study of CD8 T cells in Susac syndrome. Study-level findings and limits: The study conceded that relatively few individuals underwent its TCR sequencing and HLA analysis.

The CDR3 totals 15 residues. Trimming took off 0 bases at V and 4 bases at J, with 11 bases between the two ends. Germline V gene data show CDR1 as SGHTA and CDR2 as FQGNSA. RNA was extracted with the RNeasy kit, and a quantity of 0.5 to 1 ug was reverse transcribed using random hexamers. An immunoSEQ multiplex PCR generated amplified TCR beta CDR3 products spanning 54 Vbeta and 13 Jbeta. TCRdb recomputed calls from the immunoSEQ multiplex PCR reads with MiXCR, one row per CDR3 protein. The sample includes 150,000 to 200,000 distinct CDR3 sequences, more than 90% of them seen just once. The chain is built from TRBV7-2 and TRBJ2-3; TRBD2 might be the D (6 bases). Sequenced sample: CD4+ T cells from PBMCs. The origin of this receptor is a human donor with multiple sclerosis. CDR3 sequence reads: CASSLAGGFADTQYF. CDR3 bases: TGTGCCAGCAGCTTAGCGGGGGGTTTTGCAGATACGCAGTATTTT. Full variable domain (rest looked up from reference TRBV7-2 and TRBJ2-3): GAGVSQSPSNKVTEKGKDVELRCDPISGHTALYWYRQSLGQGLEFLIYFQGNSAPDKSGLPSDRFSAERTGGSVSTLTIQRTQQEDSAVYLCASSLAGGFADTQYFGPGTRLTVL.